This T cell receptor (beta chain) originates from a study of response to subunit inactivated influenza vaccine. Study-wide findings and caveats: Authors suggested that a seasonal influenza vaccination recruits few new T cells each time.

From the RT-PCR reads, TCRdb called clonotypes with MiXCR, one entry per CDR3 protein. The table shows approximately 520,000 distinct CDR3 sequences, with approximately 17% occurring only once. The germline gives CDR1 ENHRY, CDR2 SYGVKD. This CDR3 is built from 17 residues. V dropped 0 bases and J dropped 8; count of bases not matched to a gene: 9. As concerns this clonotype: Its target is unknown.

V is TRBV10-3 and J is TRBJ2-1; 11 positions match TRBD2. Sequenced material: CD4+ T cells sorted from PBMCs, taken 23 to 25 months after vaccination. The sequence was obtained from a man between 50 and 75 years old who received an inactivated influenza vaccine. CDR3 loop: CAISESSVAGGPYEQFF. In nucleotides, the CDR3 is TGTGCCATCAGTGAGTCCTCAGTAGCGGGAGGGCCCTATGAGCAGTTCTTC.